A single sample gave rise to the 5 T cell receptor beta chains below, sequenced in a study of T cells in Graves' hyperthyroidism and ophthalmopathy. The source material, RNA transcripts, was used to amplify TCR beta CDR3 regions. TCR CDR3 regions were first amplified by RT-PCR with HTBI primers. TCRdb fed the multiplex PCR reads into MiXCR, producing one record per CDR3 protein. The sample records hundreds of thousands of distinct CDR3 sequences, 45% being singletons. Input material: peripheral blood or thyroid tissue (not recorded which). These receptors all stem from an adult man with Graves' disease, either hyperthyroidism or ophthalmopathy (not recorded which).

This clonotype was detected only once. The chain couples TRBV7-9 to TRBJ2-7; D is perhaps TRBD1 or TRBD2 (5 bases each). CDR1 and CDR2 from the germline V gene are SEHNR and FQNEAQ (reference sequence). The CDR3 runs to 15 residues. Trimming removed 7 bases at V and 4 bases at J, with 20 bases between. The CDR3 DNA follows: TGTGCCAGCAACGAACGAGGGGCTGGAGTGTACGAGCAGTACTTC. This codes for CASNERGAGVYEQYF. The variable domain in full, with the rest retrieved from reference TRBV7-9 and TRBJ2-7, is DTGVSQNPRHKITKRGQNVTFRCDPISEHNRLYWYRQTLGQGPEFLTYFQNEAQLEKSRLLSDRFSAERPKGSFSTLEIQRTEQGDSAMYLCASNERGAGVYEQYFGPGTRLTVT.

The sample holds a few counts of this clonotype. An end of the junction does not agree with germline; a read error may underlie this. The chain links TRBV10-3 to TRBJ1-2, with D uncertain. Germline V CDR1 and CDR2: ENHRY, SYGVKD. The CDR3 runs to 13 residues. CDR3 nucleotide sequence: TGTGCCAGCAGTGAATCGTTTAACTATGGCTACACCTTC. Its protein product is CASSESFNYGYTF.

This chain connects TRBV24-1 to TRBJ2-4; unclear D gene. V was shortened by 0 bases and J by 9 bases, with 8 bases between the two germline ends. The CDR3 runs 13 residues. In germline, CDR1 is KGHDR, CDR2 SFDVKD. CDR3 protein: CATSDLDNPIQYF. DNA of the CDR3: TGTGCCACCAGTGATTTGGACAACCCCATTCAGTACTTC.

This clonotype was counted many times. The chain joins TRBV15 to TRBJ1-6, with TRBD1 matching over 8 bases. The CDR3 contains 15 residues. Germline V CDR1 and CDR2: LNHNV, YYDKDF (reference sequence). V was pared by 5 bases and J by 7 bases, with 7 bases of the junction left unmatched. CDR3 loop: CATSARQGRNSPLHF. CDR3 sequence (DNA): TGTGCCACCAGCGCCAGACAGGGGAGGAATTCACCCCTCCACTTT.

This chain connects TRBV27 to TRBJ1-2; D uncertain. The CDR3 has 15 residues. Deletions cut 5 bases from V and 5 bases from J, with 18 bases between. Germline V CDR1 and CDR2: MNHEY, SMNVEV (reference sequence). Here the CDR3 DNA reads TGTGCCAGCAGTGCTATCTCGGACGGACTGTATGGCTACACCTTC. As protein: CASSAISDGLYGYTF.